This T cell receptor (beta chain) was profiled in a study of shared clonotypes between healthy human individuals. Sequencing was performed with immunoSEQ multiplex PCR; in TCRdb, only in-frame clones are kept and a portion is missing. The repertoire holds about 2.4 million clones, with 80% to 95% as singletons. V shed 3 bases and J shed 4 bases, with 10 bases lying between them. Germline V gene data show CDR1 as MNHNS and CDR2 as SASEGT. The CDR3 covers 15 residues. The J gene is TRBJ2-6, the V gene TRBV6-1, with no clear D. The sequence was obtained from a young man in good health. Some clones in this sample may be carry-over from other donors' samples. Sequencing was performed on naive CD4+ T cells from PBMCs. As for subset: CD45RA+ positively selected. The chain's CDR3 is CASSEGLFGANVLTF. The CDR3, as DNA: TGTGCCAGCAGTGAGGGTCTTTTCGGGGCCAACGTCCTGACTTTC.